The 32 T cell receptor beta chains reported below all come from one sample, sequenced in a study of cytomegalovirus exposure and HLA in healthy donors. Primers: 60 Vbeta forward and 13 Jbeta reverse. Only in-frame clones appear in the TCRdb table, and some are missing; sequencing was by immunoSEQ multiplex PCR. The sample includes 120,000 or so clones, roughly 80% of them seen just once. The sample taken for sequencing was PBMCs. These receptors all come from a man aged 25-40 years in good health and CMV-seropositive.

This rearrangement joins TRBV6-1 to TRBJ1-1; D might be TRBD1 (5 bases). Germline loops: CDR1 MNHNS, CDR2 SASEGT. The CDR3 has 15 amino acids. Trimming cost V 5 bases and J 5 bases, with 18 bases left between them. The CDR3 DNA follows: TGTGCCAGCAGTCCCCGGACACATGAAGGTACTGAAGCTTTCTTT. Translated: CASSPRTHEGTEAFF.

This clone was seen more than once but under ten times. The gene calls are TRBV27 and TRBJ1-1, with 7 nucleotides matching TRBD1. CDR3 length: 15 residues. J lost 5 bases, V lost 1 base, and 7 bases had no gene match. Germline CDR1 is MNHEY and CDR2 is SMNVEV (reference sequence). The CDR3 sequence: CASSLYQGVRTEAFF. CDR3 coding DNA: TGTGCCAGCAGTTTATATCAGGGGGTACGGACTGAAGCTTTCTTT.

The chain is built from TRBV4-3 and TRBJ2-5, with 9 nucleotides matching TRBD2. The CDR3 consists of 15 residues. Germline V lookup: CDR1 LGHNA, CDR2 YSLEER. V trimming: 3 bases; J trimming: 4 bases; junction bases outside the gene matches: 6. The CDR3 DNA sequence: TGCGCCAGCAGCCAGACTAAGACTAGCGGAGAGACCCAGTACTTC. Protein: CASSQTKTSGETQYF.

This chain uses TRBV5-1 with TRBJ2-5; 13 nucleotides agree with TRBD2. After removal of 4 bases from V and 2 bases from J, the junction contained 5 bases not matched to a gene. CDR3 length: 16 residues. The germline V gene has CDR1 SGHRS and CDR2 YFSETQ. CDR3 nucleotide sequence: TGCGCCAGCAGCCCGGGACTAGCGGGATTACAAGAGACCCAGTACTTC. Its protein product is CASSPGLAGLQETQYF.

The rearrangement joins TRBV5-5 to TRBJ2-1; TRBD1 matches at 7 bases. V shed 2 bases, J shed 10 bases, and the junction held 9 bases outside the gene matches. The CDR3 sequence is 14 residues long. Germline CDR1 reads SGHKS; CDR2 reads YYEKEE (reference sequence). For the CDR3, the DNA is TGTGCCAGCAGCTTCGGTAGCGAGACAGGGGAGCAGTTCTTC. Translating gives CASSFGSETGEQFF.

This clone was seen only a few times. The CDR3 region has the DNA TGTGCCAGCAGCTTTGGGGGCCAGTCCTACGAGCAGTACTTC. This sequence encodes CASSFGGQSYEQYF. This chain uses TRBV5-8 with TRBJ2-7, with D perhaps matching TRBD1 (6 bases). Germline CDR1 reads SGHTS; CDR2 reads YDEGEE. V lost 2 bases, J lost 1 base, and 10 bases lay in between. The CDR3 sequence is 14 residues long.

This clone was seen just once. The rearrangement links TRBV6-1 to TRBJ2-1; 8 positions match TRBD1. V was clipped by 6 bases and J by 6 bases; unmatched bases: 10. The CDR3 length is 15 residues. Germline V gene sequence: CDR1 MNHNS, CDR2 SASEGT. The CDR3 spells CASSPPGQVPNEQFF. CDR3 nucleotides: TGTGCCAGCAGCCCTCCGGGACAGGTCCCCAATGAGCAGTTCTTC.

Details on this clone: Other DNA sequences in this specimen translate into the identical CDR3. The chain joins TRBV4-3 to TRBJ2-7; possibly TRBD2 for D (7 bases). V lost 3 bases and J lost 7, with 22 bases in between. The CDR3 loop spans 16 amino acids. CDR1 and CDR2 from the germline V gene are LGHNA and YSLEER. This CDR3 reads CASSQDPGAGASEQYF. The CDR3 region has the DNA TGCGCCAGCAGCCAGGATCCAGGGGCGGGAGCTTCTGAGCAGTACTTC.

The V and J genes are TRBV23-1 and TRBJ2-7; 10 bases line up with TRBD2. TRBV23-1 is reported as an ORF; its role is uncertain. The CDR3 runs to 17 residues. The V and J ends lost 1 base and 1 base, in that order; junction bases with no gene match: 7. The CDR3, as DNA: TGCGCCAGCAGTCAATGGATCATAGCGGGAGGTTCCTACGAGCAGTACTTC. It codes for CASSQWIIAGGSYEQYF.

This clone was observed a few times. The chain links TRBV7-2 to TRBJ2-7; 12 nucleotides agree with TRBD1. From germline, CDR1 is SGHTA and CDR2 FQGNSA. There are 15 residues in the CDR3. V shed 0 bases and J 7 bases; nucleotides not matched to a gene: 4. CDR3 bases: TGTGCCAGCAGCTTAGCCGGGACAGGGGGCTGGGAGCAGTACTTC. As protein: CASSLAGTGGWEQYF.

This chain connects TRBV7-9 to TRBJ1-4; 9 bases are a match to TRBD1. CDR3 size: 16 residues. With 3 bases clipped from V and 4 bases from J, the junction kept 6 bases outside the gene matches. CDR1 is SEHNR and CDR2 is FQNEAQ in the germline V gene (reference sequence). The CDR3 reads CASSFLWTGVNEKLFF. The CDR3 DNA is TGTGCCAGCAGCTTTTTATGGACAGGGGTTAATGAAAAACTGTTTTTT.

V gene TRBV4-3 combines with J gene TRBJ1-4, with TRBD1 matching over 10 bases. V dropped 4 bases and J dropped 8; count of bases not matched to a gene: 10. The CDR3 is made up of 16 amino acids. Per germline, CDR1 LGHNA and CDR2 YSLEER. The CDR3 reads CASSRRRLDRGEKLFF. In DNA, the CDR3 is TGCGCCAGCAGCCGCAGACGGTTGGACAGGGGGGAAAAACTGTTTTTT.

Comment on this clone: The identical CDR3 is also encoded by other nucleotide sequences in the sample. This chain connects TRBV5-6 to TRBJ2-7; 7 nucleotides agree with TRBD1. This CDR3 has 13 residues. Germline lookup yields CDR1 SGHDT and CDR2 YYEEEE. V was pared by 2 bases and J by 3 bases, with 2 bases of the junction left unmatched. CDR3 amino acids: CASSFGTDYEQYF. CDR3 nucleotides: TGTGCCAGCAGCTTTGGGACAGACTACGAGCAGTACTTC.

The rearrangement uses TRBV7-2 and TRBJ2-3, with TRBD2 identical over 13 bases. Germline V gene sequence: CDR1 SGHTA, CDR2 FQGNSA. This CDR3 region has 15 residues. J was trimmed by 4 bases and V by 5 bases; bases with no gene match: 3. This CDR3 reads CASSRTSGSADTQYF. The CDR3 coding sequence is TGTGCCAGCAGCCGGACTAGCGGGAGTGCAGATACGCAGTATTTT. The full variable domain, completed using reference TRBV7-2 and TRBJ2-3, is GAGVSQSPSNKVTEKGKDVELRCDPISGHTALYWYRQSLGQGLEFLIYFQGNSAPDKSGLPSDRFSAERTGGSVSTLTIQRTQQEDSAVYLCASSRTSGSADTQYFGPGTRLTVL.

V and J are TRBV13 and TRBJ2-3; 9 nucleotides match TRBD2. The CDR3 length is 17 residues. V gave up 5 bases and J gave up 3 bases; unmatched junction bases: 12. Germline-derived CDR1 and CDR2 are PRHDT and FYEKMQ (reference sequence). The CDR3 reads CASSTQGLAYGTDTQYF. CDR3 in DNA: TGTGCCAGCAGCACACAGGGACTAGCTTATGGGACAGATACGCAGTATTTT.

The rearrangement uses TRBV30 and TRBJ1-5; 7 bases align to TRBD1. Germline CDR1 and CDR2: GTSNPN and SVGIG (reference sequence). V lost 0 bases, J lost 6 bases, and 5 bases stayed unmatched. The CDR3 extends over 14 amino acids. The CDR3 loop is CAWSVTGDAQPQHF. For the CDR3, the DNA is TGTGCCTGGAGTGTAACAGGGGATGCTCAGCCCCAGCATTTT.

The rearrangement uses TRBV6-6 and TRBJ1-4, with TRBD1 identical over 10 bases. CDR3 length: 15 residues. In germline, CDR1 is MNHNY, CDR2 SVGAGI (reference sequence). J lost 1 base, V lost 5 bases, and 1 base had no gene match. This CDR3 is CASSRDRGTNEKLFF. The CDR3 DNA reads TGTGCCAGCAGTAGGGACAGGGGAACTAATGAAAAACTGTTTTTT.

This chain connects TRBV18 to TRBJ2-3; 7 bases are shared with TRBD2. This CDR3 comprises 14 residues. Germline-derived CDR1 and CDR2 are KGHSH and LQKENI. J gave up 4 bases and V 3 bases, and 4 bases lay outside the gene matches. The CDR3 DNA follows: TGTGCCAGCTCACCCCCGGGAGGAGCAGATACGCAGTATTTT. Its translation: CASSPPGGADTQYF.

The rearrangement links TRBV5-1 to TRBJ2-1; 11 bases align to TRBD1. CDR1 is SGHRS and CDR2 is YFSETQ in the germline V gene. CDR3 size: 18 residues. The trim removed 4 bases at V and 9 bases at J, leaving 18 bases unmatched. The CDR3 is CASSILRDRGGLGPEQFF. CDR3 nucleotides: TGCGCCAGCAGCATCCTCCGGGACAGGGGGGGCCTCGGTCCTGAGCAGTTCTTC.

The genes are TRBV7-6 and TRBJ2-2; 8 positions agree with TRBD2. V trimming: 1 base; J trimming: 4 bases; junction bases outside the gene matches: 5. CDR1 and CDR2 (germline): SGHVS, FNYEAQ. The CDR3 spans 16 residues. The CDR3 DNA follows: TGTGCCAGCAGCTTAGAAGCGGGAGACAGCACCGGGGAGCTGTTTTTT. This gives the protein CASSLEAGDSTGELFF.

The J gene is TRBJ2-7, the V gene TRBV7-8; D is undetermined. Per the germline V gene, CDR1 is SGHVS and CDR2 is FQNEAQ. The CDR3 has 12 residues. V was clipped by 4 bases and J by 6 bases, with 10 bases between them. CDR3 DNA sequence: TGTGCCAGCAGCTCAGAGGTAGGCGAGCAGTACTTC. Its translation: CASSSEVGEQYF.

The chain combines TRBV27 with TRBJ1-3, with D unclear. The CDR3 spans 14 residues. Germline V CDR1 and CDR2: MNHEY, SMNVEV (reference sequence). Trimming took off 8 bases at V and 0 bases at J, with 11 bases between the two ends. The CDR3 loop reads CASSGSRSGNTIYF. The CDR3 coding sequence is TGTGCCAGCTCGGGATCACGCTCTGGAAACACCATATATTTT.

The CDR3 nucleotides read TGTGCCAGCAGCGCCCCGGGACAGCCGTACGAGCAGTACTTC. It codes for CASSAPGQPYEQYF. The genes are TRBV9 and TRBJ2-7, with 7 bases matching TRBD1. Germline CDR1 SGDLS, CDR2 YYNGEE. V was pared by 3 bases and J by 4 bases, with 7 bases of the junction left unmatched. The CDR3 is 14 residues long.

The rearrangement uses TRBV29-1 and TRBJ2-7; no clear D. Trimming left V 4 bases short and J 0 bases short, with 10 bases between. The CDR3 consists of 13 residues. Germline CDR1 is SQVTM and CDR2 is ANQGSEA. The CDR3: CSVGSASSYEQYF. The CDR3 bases are TGCAGCGTTGGGAGCGCGAGCTCCTACGAGCAGTACTTC.

This chain uses TRBV7-9 with TRBJ2-2, with TRBD1 matching 7 bases. Germline loops: CDR1 SEHNR, CDR2 FQNEAQ (reference sequence). The CDR3 is made up of 16 amino acids. After removal of 4 bases from V and 0 bases from J, the junction contained 5 bases not matched to a gene. CDR3 in amino acids: CASSSRQGSNTGELFF. The CDR3, as DNA: TGTGCCAGCAGCTCTCGACAGGGATCGAACACCGGGGAGCTGTTTTTT.

The chain links TRBV28 to TRBJ1-4, with D tentatively TRBD1 (5 bases). Germline V gene sequence: CDR1 MDHEN, CDR2 SYDVKM. V gave up 4 bases and J gave up 6 bases, with 18 bases separating them. The CDR3 spans 16 residues. The CDR3 loop is CASSWPRELGDEKLFF. The CDR3 DNA reads TGTGCCAGCAGTTGGCCCCGGGAGCTAGGGGATGAAAAACTGTTTTTT.

This clone appeared a single time. Written as DNA, the CDR3 is TGTGCCAGCCCAGGCGCACAGTTCTATGGCTACACCTTC. Its protein product is CASPGAQFYGYTF. The chain employs TRBV6-1 and TRBJ1-2, with D uncertain. Trimming took off 8 bases at V and 4 bases at J, with 14 bases between the two ends. The CDR3 extends over 13 amino acids. Germline V lookup: CDR1 MNHNS, CDR2 SASEGT.

The gene calls are TRBV29-1 and TRBJ1-5, with TRBD1 identical over 8 bases. Losses at the gene ends were 7 bases for V and 3 bases for J; bases not matched to a gene: 2. Germline V gene data show CDR1 as SQVTM and CDR2 as ANQGSEA. The CDR3 extends over 12 amino acids. CDR3 DNA sequence: TGCAGCGCGGGACAGGTCAATCAGCCCCAGCATTTT. Translating it yields CSAGQVNQPQHF.

As regards this clone: The same CDR3 also results from other DNA sequences found in this sample. The J gene is TRBJ2-5, the V gene TRBV5-4, with 12 bases fitting TRBD2. CDR3 length: 16 amino acids. Losses at the gene ends were 4 bases for V and 4 bases for J; bases not matched to a gene: 8. CDR1 and CDR2 (germline): SGHNT, YYREEE (reference sequence). CDR3 sequence reads: CASSQGLAGTIETQYF. DNA of the CDR3: TGTGCCAGCAGCCAAGGACTAGCGGGGACCATAGAGACCCAGTACTTC.

This clone was observed a handful of times. The gene calls are TRBV6-5 and TRBJ2-2; D ambiguous. Germline assignment: CDR1 MNHEY and CDR2 SVGAGI. Trimming removed 5 bases at V and 3 bases at J, with 7 bases between. This CDR3 region has 13 residues. CDR3 sequence reads: CASSAADTGELFF. The CDR3, as DNA: TGTGCCAGCAGTGCGGCAGACACCGGGGAGCTGTTTTTT.

The rearrangement joins TRBV6-5 to TRBJ2-7, with TRBD1 matching 9 bases. With 6 bases clipped from V and 2 bases from J, the junction kept 2 bases outside the gene matches. The CDR3 consists of 13 residues. CDR1 is MNHEY and CDR2 is SVGAGI in the germline V gene. This chain's CDR3 is CASRRQGAYEQYF. The CDR3 DNA follows: TGTGCCAGCAGGCGACAGGGGGCCTACGAGCAGTACTTC.

This sequence joins TRBV5-1 and TRBJ2-5, with 12 positions matching TRBD1. The junction had 6 bases not matched to a gene; V was cut back by 4 bases and J by 5 bases. This CDR3 comprises 15 residues. CDR1 SGHRS and CDR2 YFSETQ come from the germline V gene. CDR3 residues: CASSGPGQGAETQYF. For the CDR3, the DNA is TGCGCCAGCAGCGGCCCGGGACAGGGGGCGGAGACCCAGTACTTC.